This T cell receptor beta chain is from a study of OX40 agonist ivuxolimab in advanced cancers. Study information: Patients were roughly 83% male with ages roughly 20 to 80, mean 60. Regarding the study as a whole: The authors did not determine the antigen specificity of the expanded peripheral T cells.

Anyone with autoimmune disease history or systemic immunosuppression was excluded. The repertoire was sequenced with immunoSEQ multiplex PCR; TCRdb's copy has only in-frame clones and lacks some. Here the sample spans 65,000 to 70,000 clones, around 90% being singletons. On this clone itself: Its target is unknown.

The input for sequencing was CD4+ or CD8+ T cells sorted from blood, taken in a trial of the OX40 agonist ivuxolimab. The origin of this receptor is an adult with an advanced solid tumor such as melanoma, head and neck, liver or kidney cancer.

CDR3 coding DNA: TGTGCCAGCTCACCAGGGTCGAGGTCAGGGGCCAACGTCCTGACTTTC. It translates to CASSPGSRSGANVLTF. J is TRBJ2-6 and V is TRBV18; D is unresolved. The length of the CDR3 is 16 residues. Trimming took 2 bases from V and 4 from J, leaving 12 bases between them. The germline V gene has CDR1 KGHSH and CDR2 LQKENI.